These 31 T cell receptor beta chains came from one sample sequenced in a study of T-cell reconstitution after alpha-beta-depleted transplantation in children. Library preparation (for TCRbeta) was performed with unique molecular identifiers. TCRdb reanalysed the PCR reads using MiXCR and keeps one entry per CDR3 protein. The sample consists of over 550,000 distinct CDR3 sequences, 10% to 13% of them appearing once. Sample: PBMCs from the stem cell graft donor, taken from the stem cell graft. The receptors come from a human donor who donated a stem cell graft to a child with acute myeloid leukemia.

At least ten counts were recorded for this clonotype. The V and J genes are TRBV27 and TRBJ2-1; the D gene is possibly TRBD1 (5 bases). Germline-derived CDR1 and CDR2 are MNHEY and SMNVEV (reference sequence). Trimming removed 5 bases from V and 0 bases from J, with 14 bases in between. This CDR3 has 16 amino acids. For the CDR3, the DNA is TGTGCCAGCAGTCGTATAAGACAGAGCTCCTACAATGAGCAGTTCTTC. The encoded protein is CASSRIRQSSYNEQFF.

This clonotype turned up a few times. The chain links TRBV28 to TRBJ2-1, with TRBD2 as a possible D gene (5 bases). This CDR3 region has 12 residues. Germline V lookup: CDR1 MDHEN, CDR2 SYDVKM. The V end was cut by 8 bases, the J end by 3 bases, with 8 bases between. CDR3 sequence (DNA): TGTGCCAGCGGCGCGGGCTACAATGAGCAGTTCTTC. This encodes CASGAGYNEQFF.

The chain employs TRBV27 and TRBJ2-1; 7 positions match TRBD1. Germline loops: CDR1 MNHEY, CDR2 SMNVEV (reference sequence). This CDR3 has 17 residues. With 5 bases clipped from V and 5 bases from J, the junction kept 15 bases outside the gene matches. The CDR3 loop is CASSELPGTAVNNEQFF. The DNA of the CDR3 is TGTGCCAGCAGTGAACTTCCAGGGACAGCGGTTAACAATGAGCAGTTCTTC.

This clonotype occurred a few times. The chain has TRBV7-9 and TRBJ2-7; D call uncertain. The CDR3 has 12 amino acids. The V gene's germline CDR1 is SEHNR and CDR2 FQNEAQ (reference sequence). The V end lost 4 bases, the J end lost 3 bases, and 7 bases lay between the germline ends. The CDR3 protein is CASSSEDYEQYF. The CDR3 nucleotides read TGTGCCAGCAGCTCCGAAGACTACGAGCAGTACTTC.

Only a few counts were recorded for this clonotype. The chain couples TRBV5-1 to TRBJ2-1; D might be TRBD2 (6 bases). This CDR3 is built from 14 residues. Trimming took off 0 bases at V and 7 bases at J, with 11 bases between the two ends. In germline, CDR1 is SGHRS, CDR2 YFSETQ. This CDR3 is CASSLAASANEQFF. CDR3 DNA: TGCGCCAGCAGCTTGGCGGCTAGCGCTAATGAGCAGTTCTTC. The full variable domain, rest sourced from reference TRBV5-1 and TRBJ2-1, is KAGVTQTPRYLIKTRGQQVTLSCSPISGHRSVSWYQQTPGQGLQFLFEYFSETQRNKGNFPGRFSGRQFSNSRSEMNVSTLELGDSALYLCASSLAASANEQFFGPGTRLTVL.

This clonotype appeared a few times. The CDR3 coding sequence is TGCAGCGTTCTGACTAGCGCCCCGAATGGCTATGAGCAGTTCTTC. It encodes CSVLTSAPNGYEQFF. V is TRBV29-1 and J is TRBJ2-1; 8 nucleotides agree with TRBD2. The V gene's germline CDR1 is SQVTM and CDR2 ANQGSEA. The CDR3 sequence is 15 residues long. Losses at the gene ends were 5 bases for V and 8 bases for J; bases not matched to a gene: 14.

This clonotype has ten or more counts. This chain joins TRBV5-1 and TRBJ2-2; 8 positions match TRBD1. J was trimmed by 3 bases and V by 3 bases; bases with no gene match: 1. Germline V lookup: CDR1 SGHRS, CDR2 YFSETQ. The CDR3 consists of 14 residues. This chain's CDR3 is CASSSQGDTGELFF. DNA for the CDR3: TGCGCCAGCAGCTCACAGGGGGACACCGGGGAGCTGTTTTTT.

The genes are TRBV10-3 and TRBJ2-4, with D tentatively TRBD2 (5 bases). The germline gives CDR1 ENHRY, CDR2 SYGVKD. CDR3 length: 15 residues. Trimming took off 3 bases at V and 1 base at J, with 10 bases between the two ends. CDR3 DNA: TGTGCCATCAGTGACGGCGGGTGTGCCAAAAACATTCAGTACTTC. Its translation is CAISDGGCAKNIQYF.

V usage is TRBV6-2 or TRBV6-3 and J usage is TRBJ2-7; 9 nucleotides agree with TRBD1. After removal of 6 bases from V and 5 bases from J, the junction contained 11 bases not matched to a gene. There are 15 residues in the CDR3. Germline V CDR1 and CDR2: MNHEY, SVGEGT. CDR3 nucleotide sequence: TGTGCCAGCAGGACTACGGGACAGGGTTTCCACGAGCAGTACTTC. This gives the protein CASRTTGQGFHEQYF.

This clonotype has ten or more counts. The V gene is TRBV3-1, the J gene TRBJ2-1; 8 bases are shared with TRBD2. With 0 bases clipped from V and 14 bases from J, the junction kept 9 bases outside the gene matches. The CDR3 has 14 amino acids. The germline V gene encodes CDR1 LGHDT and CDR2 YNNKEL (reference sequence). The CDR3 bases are TGTGCCAGCAGCCAAGATCTTGATCGGACTAGCAAGTTCTTC. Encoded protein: CASSQDLDRTSKFF.

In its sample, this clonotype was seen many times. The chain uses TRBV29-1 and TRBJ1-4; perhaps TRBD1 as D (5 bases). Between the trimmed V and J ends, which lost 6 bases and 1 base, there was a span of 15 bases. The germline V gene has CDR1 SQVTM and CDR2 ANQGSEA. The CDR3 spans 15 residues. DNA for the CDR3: TGCAGCGTCGGAACCACAGGAGAAACTAATGAAAAACTGTTTTTT. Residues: CSVGTTGETNEKLFF.

This CDR3 is CASSRFGDTEAFF. Written as DNA, the CDR3 is TGTGCCAGTAGTCGGTTTGGAGACACTGAAGCTTTCTTT. V gene TRBV19 combines with J gene TRBJ1-1; no firm D call. The CDR3 extends over 13 amino acids. V was cut by 5 bases and J by 3 bases, with 10 bases left in between. Germline V gene lookup returns CDR1 LNHDA and CDR2 SQIVND (reference sequence).

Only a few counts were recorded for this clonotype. The CDR3 loop reads CASSLVNSGSFSYNEQFF. Written as DNA, the CDR3 is TGCGCCAGCAGCTTGGTTAATAGCGGGAGCTTTTCCTACAATGAGCAGTTCTTC. This sequence joins TRBV5-1 and TRBJ2-1; 9 bases match TRBD2. The germline V gene encodes CDR1 SGHRS and CDR2 YFSETQ. Unmatched junction bases numbered 8, after V lost 0 bases and J lost 1 base. The CDR3 runs 18 residues.

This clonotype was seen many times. The CDR3 coding sequence is TGTGCCATCGGCAGCTCCTACAATGAGCAGTTCTTC. Translation gives CAIGSSYNEQFF. The chain employs TRBV10-3 and TRBJ2-1, with D hard to call. V was pared by 8 bases and J by 0 bases, with 5 bases between. The CDR3 spans 12 residues. Germline lookup yields CDR1 ENHRY and CDR2 SYGVKD.

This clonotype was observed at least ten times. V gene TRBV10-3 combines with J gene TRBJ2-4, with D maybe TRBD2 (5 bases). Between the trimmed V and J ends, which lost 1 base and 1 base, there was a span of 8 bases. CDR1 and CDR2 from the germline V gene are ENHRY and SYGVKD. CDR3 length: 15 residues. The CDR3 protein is CAISEFGEAKNIQYF. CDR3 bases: TGTGCCATCAGTGAGTTTGGGGAGGCCAAAAACATTCAGTACTTC.

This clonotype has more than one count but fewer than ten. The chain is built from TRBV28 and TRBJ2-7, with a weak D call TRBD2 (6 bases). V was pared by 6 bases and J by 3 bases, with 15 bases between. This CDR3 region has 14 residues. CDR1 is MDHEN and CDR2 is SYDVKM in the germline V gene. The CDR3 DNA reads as TGTGCCAGCAGCCACCGACTTAGCGGCTACGAGCAGTACTTC. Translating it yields CASSHRLSGYEQYF.

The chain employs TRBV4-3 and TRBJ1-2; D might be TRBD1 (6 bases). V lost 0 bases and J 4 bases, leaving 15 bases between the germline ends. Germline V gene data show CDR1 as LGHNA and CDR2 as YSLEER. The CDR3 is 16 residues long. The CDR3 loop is CASSQERMGGLYGYTF. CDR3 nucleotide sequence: TGCGCCAGCAGCCAAGAAAGAATGGGGGGCCTCTATGGCTACACCTTC.

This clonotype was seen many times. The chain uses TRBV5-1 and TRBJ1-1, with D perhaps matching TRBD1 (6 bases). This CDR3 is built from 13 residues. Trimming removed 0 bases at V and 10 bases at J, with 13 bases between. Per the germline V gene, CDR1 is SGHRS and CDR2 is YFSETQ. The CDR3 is CASSLAGEDRAFF. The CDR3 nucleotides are TGCGCCAGCAGCTTGGCCGGGGAGGACAGAGCTTTCTTT.

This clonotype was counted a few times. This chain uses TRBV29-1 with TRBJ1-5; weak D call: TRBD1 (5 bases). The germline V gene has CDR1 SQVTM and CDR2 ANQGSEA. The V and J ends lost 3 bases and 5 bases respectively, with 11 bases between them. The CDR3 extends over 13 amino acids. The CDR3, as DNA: TGCAGCGTTGAGATCGGGGGTGATCAGCCCCAGCATTTT. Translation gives CSVEIGGDQPQHF. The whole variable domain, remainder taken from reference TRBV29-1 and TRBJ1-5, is SAVISQKPSRDICQRGTSLTIQCQVDSQVTMMFWYRQQPGQSLTLIATANQGSEATYESGFVIDKFPISRPNLTFSTLTVSNMSPEDSSIYLCSVEIGGDQPQHFGDGTRLSIL.

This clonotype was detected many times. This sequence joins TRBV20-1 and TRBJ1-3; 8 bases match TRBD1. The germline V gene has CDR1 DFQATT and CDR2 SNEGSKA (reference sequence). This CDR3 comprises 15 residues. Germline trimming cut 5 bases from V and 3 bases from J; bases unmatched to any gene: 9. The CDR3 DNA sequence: TGCAGTGCTTCTCGGACAGGGTCAGGTGGAAACACCATATATTTT. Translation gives CSASRTGSGGNTIYF.

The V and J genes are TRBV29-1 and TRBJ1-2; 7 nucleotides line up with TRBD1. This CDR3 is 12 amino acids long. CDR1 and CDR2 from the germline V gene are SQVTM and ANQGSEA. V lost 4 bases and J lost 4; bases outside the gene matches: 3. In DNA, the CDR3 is TGCAGCGTTGTAGGGGGCTCCTATGGCTACACCTTC. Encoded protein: CSVVGGSYGYTF.

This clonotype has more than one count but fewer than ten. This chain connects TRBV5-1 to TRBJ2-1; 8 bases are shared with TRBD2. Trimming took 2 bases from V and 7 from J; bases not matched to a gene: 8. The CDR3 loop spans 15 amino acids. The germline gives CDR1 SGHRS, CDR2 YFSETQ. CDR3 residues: CASSLVSGTSNEQFF. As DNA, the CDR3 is TGCGCCAGCAGCTTAGTTAGCGGGACCTCGAATGAGCAGTTCTTC.

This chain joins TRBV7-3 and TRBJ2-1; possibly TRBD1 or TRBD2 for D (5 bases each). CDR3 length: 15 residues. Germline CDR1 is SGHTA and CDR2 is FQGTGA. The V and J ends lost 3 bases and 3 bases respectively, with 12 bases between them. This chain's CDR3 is CASSLLGPNYNEQFF. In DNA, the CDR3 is TGTGCCAGCAGCTTGTTGGGACCGAACTACAATGAGCAGTTCTTC.

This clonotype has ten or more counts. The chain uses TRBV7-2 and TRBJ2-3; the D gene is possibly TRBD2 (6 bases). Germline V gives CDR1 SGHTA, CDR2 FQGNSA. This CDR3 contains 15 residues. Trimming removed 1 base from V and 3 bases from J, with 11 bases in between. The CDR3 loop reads CASSLGLGETDTQYF. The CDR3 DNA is TGTGCCAGCAGCTTAGGACTAGGCGAGACAGATACGCAGTATTTT.

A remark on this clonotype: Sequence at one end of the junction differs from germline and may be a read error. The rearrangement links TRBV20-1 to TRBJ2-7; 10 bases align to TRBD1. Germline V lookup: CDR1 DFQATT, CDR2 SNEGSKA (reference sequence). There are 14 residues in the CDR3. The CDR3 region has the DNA TGCAGTGCTAGTGGCACGGGACAGGGGTCACCTGAAGGCTTC. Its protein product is CSASGTGQGSPEGF.

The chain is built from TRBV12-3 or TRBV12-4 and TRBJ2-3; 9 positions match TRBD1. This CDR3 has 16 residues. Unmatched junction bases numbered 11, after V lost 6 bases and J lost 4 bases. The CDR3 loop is CASRAGTGRMADTQYF. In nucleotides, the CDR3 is TGTGCCAGCAGGGCCGGGACAGGGAGAATGGCAGATACGCAGTATTTT.

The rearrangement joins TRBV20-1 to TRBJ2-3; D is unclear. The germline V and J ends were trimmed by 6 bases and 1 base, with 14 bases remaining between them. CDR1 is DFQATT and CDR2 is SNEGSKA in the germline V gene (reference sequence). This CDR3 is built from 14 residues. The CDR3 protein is CSAPIVYGTDTQYF. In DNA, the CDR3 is TGCAGTGCCCCCATAGTGTATGGCACAGATACGCAGTATTTT.

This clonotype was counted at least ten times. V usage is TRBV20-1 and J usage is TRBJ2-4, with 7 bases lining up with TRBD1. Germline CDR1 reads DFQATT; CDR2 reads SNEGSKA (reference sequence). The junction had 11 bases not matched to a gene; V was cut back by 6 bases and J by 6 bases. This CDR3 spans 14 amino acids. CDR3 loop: CSASDRARGNIQYF. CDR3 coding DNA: TGCAGTGCCTCAGACAGGGCTCGGGGAAACATTCAGTACTTC.

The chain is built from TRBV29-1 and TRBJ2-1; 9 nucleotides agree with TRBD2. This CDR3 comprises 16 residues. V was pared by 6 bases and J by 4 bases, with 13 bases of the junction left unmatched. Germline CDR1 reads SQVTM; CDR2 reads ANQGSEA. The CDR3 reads CSVRTSEKNSYNEQFF. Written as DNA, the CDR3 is TGCAGCGTCCGGACTAGCGAGAAGAATAGTTACAATGAGCAGTTCTTC.

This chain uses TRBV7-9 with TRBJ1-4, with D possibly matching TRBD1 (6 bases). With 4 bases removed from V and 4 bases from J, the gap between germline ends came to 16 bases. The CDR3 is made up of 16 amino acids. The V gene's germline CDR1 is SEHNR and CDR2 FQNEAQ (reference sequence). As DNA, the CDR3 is TGTGCCAGCAGCTACCTATCGGACAGACTTAATGAAAAACTGTTTTTT. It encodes CASSYLSDRLNEKLFF. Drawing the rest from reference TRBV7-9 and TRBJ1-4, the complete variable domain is DTGVSQNPRHKITKRGQNVTFRCDPISEHNRLYWYRQTLGQGPEFLTYFQNEAQLEKSRLLSDRFSAERPKGSFSTLEIQRTEQGDSAMYLCASSYLSDRLNEKLFFGSGTQLSVL.

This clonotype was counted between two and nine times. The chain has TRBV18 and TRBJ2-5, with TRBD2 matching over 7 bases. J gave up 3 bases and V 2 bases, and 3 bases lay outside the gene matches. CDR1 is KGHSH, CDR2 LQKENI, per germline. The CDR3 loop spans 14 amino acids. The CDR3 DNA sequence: TGTGCCAGCTCACCAGCGGCGGGAGAAGAGACCCAGTACTTC. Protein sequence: CASSPAAGEETQYF.